This entry describes one TCR beta chain. The antigen is undetermined. This specimen belongs to a study of response to subunit inactivated influenza vaccine. TCRdb reanalysed the RT-PCR reads using MiXCR and keeps one entry per CDR3 protein. Altogether around 650,000 distinct CDR3 sequences are present, approximately 14% being singletons, with the ten largest covering more than 9%. Study-level findings and limits: With each seasonal influenza vaccination, the authors suggested, few new T cells are recruited.

The starting material was PBMCs from blood, obtained 11 to 12 days after vaccination. This TCR was recovered from a man aged 45-60 years who received an inactivated influenza vaccine.

CDR3 in amino acids: CASSLRTSGSRDTQYF. The CDR3 DNA follows: TGTGCCAGCAGCCTCCGGACTAGCGGGAGCCGAGATACGCAGTATTTT. The chain couples TRBV7-8 to TRBJ2-3; the match to TRBD2 covers 13 bases. Germline V gene data show CDR1 as SGHVS and CDR2 as FQNEAQ. V lost 5 bases, J lost 5 bases, and 7 bases stayed unmatched. This CDR3 is built from 16 residues.